Listed below are T cell receptor beta chains from one sample, sequenced in a study of shared clonotypes between healthy human individuals. Sequencing was performed with immunoSEQ multiplex PCR; in TCRdb, only in-frame clones are kept and a portion is missing. The top ten hold 34% of the sample, which has fewer than 850,000 clones, about nine tenths seen once. Input material: memory CD8+ T cells from PBMCs. Receptor source: a young man in good health. Some clones in this sample may be carry-over from other donors' samples. CDR3s include the opening cysteine and the closing phenylalanine or tryptophan. A D gene is named only where the DNA matches it firmly. Rows may omit the clone size; those that give it use once, few, many or a size class.

cdr3_aa: CASSPGGEGRYEQYF; cdr3_nt: TGTGCCAGCAGCCCTGGGGGAGAGGGACGGTACGAGCAGTACTTC; clone_size: NA; d_call: NA; v_call: TRBV6-5; j_call: TRBJ2-7
cdr3_aa: CASSLAPLAGGSWEQFF; cdr3_nt: TGTGCCAGCAGCTTAGCTCCCCTAGCGGGAGGGAGTTGGGAGCAGTTCTTC; clone_size: NA; d_call: TRBD2; v_call: TRBV7-8; j_call: TRBJ2-1
cdr3_aa: CASSWREGAYNEQFF; cdr3_nt: TGTGCCAGCAGTTGGCGGGAGGGTGCCTACAATGAGCAGTTCTTC; clone_size: NA; d_call: TRBD2; v_call: TRBV6-5; j_call: TRBJ2-1
cdr3_aa: CASSADRVGPNTEAFF; cdr3_nt: TGTGCCAGCAGCGCGGACAGGGTTGGCCCGAACACTGAAGCTTTCTTT; clone_size: many; d_call: TRBD1; v_call: TRBV9; j_call: TRBJ1-1
cdr3_aa: CASLAGLAGGTNGGTGELFF; cdr3_nt: TGTGCCAGCCTTGCTGGCCTAGCGGGAGGCACCAATGGCGGCACCGGGGAGCTGTTTTTT; clone_size: once; d_call: TRBD2; v_call: TRBV27; j_call: TRBJ2-2
cdr3_aa: CASSVLAGREKLFF; cdr3_nt: TGTGCCAGCAGCGTCCTAGCTGGACGCGAGAAACTGTTTTTT; clone_size: NA; d_call: NA; v_call: TRBV9; j_call: TRBJ1-4
cdr3_aa: CASSVWTGDGETQYF; cdr3_nt: TGTGCCAGCAGCGTCTGGACAGGGGACGGAGAGACCCAGTACTTC; clone_size: NA; d_call: TRBD1; v_call: TRBV9; j_call: TRBJ2-5
cdr3_aa: CASSGDYYNEQFF; cdr3_nt: TGTGCCAGCAGTGGGGACTACTACAATGAGCAGTTCTTC; clone_size: NA; d_call: TRBD2; v_call: TRBV27; j_call: TRBJ2-1
cdr3_aa: CASSPGSEQFF; cdr3_nt: TGTGCCAGCAGCCCAGGGTCTGAGCAGTTCTTC; clone_size: NA; d_call: NA; v_call: TRBV7-9; j_call: TRBJ2-1
cdr3_aa: CSVEETVGYEQYF; cdr3_nt: TGCAGCGTTGAAGAGACCGTGGGATACGAGCAGTACTTC; clone_size: NA; d_call: NA; v_call: TRBV29-1; j_call: TRBJ2-7
cdr3_aa: CASSYWGLDTEAFF; cdr3_nt: TGTGCCAGCAGTTATTGGGGGCTGGACACTGAAGCTTTCTTT; clone_size: NA; d_call: NA; v_call: TRBV6-6; j_call: TRBJ1-1
cdr3_aa: CASSLSMFGIEFF; cdr3_nt: TGTGCCAGCAGTTTATCGATGTTTGGAATAGAGTTCTTC; clone_size: NA; d_call: NA; v_call: TRBV27; j_call: TRBJ2-1
cdr3_aa: CASSGPSGVHTGELFF; cdr3_nt: TGCGCCAGCAGCGGCCCCTCAGGGGTGCACACCGGGGAGCTGTTTTTT; clone_size: NA; d_call: NA; v_call: TRBV5-1; j_call: TRBJ2-2
cdr3_aa: CASSFGTLVNTEAFF; cdr3_nt: TGTGCCAGCAGCTTCGGGACTCTCGTGAACACTGAAGCTTTCTTT; clone_size: NA; d_call: NA; v_call: TRBV5-4; j_call: TRBJ1-1
cdr3_aa: CASTEFVQFF; cdr3_nt: TGTGCCAGCACCGAGTTCGTCCAGTTCTTC; clone_size: NA; d_call: NA; v_call: TRBV7-3; j_call: TRBJ2-1
cdr3_aa: CASSLFGLTGELFF; cdr3_nt: TGTGCCAGCAGTTTATTCGGCCTTACCGGGGAGCTGTTTTTT; clone_size: NA; d_call: NA; v_call: TRBV27; j_call: TRBJ2-2
cdr3_aa: CASSEDPRVGHEQYF; cdr3_nt: TGTGCCAGCAGCGAGGACCCCAGGGTTGGACACGAGCAGTACTTC; clone_size: NA; d_call: NA; v_call: TRBV9; j_call: TRBJ2-7
cdr3_aa: CASSLTDSNYGYTF; cdr3_nt: TGTGCCAGCAGCTTAACAGACAGTAACTATGGCTACACCTTC; clone_size: many; d_call: NA; v_call: TRBV7-9; j_call: TRBJ1-2
cdr3_aa: CASRDSGRAVYEQYF; cdr3_nt: TGTGCCAGCAGGGATAGCGGGAGGGCCGTCTACGAGCAGTACTTC; clone_size: NA; d_call: TRBD2; v_call: TRBV2; j_call: TRBJ2-7
cdr3_aa: CASSGRAGVTYEQYF; cdr3_nt: TGTGCCAGCAGCGGCCGGGCAGGGGTAACCTACGAGCAGTACTTC; clone_size: NA; d_call: NA; v_call: TRBV7-8; j_call: TRBJ2-7
cdr3_aa: CASSLTGFTEAFF; cdr3_nt: TGTGCCAGCAGTTTAACAGGGTTTACTGAAGCTTTCTTT; clone_size: NA; d_call: NA; v_call: TRBV27; j_call: TRBJ1-1
cdr3_aa: CSVYGGLEGYTF; cdr3_nt: TGCAGCGTTTATGGGGGGCTAGAAGGCTACACCTTC; clone_size: NA; d_call: NA; v_call: TRBV29-1; j_call: TRBJ1-2
cdr3_aa: CASSEASGGTYEQYF; cdr3_nt: TGTGCCAGCAGTGAAGCAAGCGGGGGTACCTACGAGCAGTACTTC; clone_size: NA; d_call: TRBD2; v_call: TRBV2; j_call: TRBJ2-7
cdr3_aa: CASSFGVNGYTF; cdr3_nt: TGTGCCAGCAGCTTCGGCGTAAACGGCTACACCTTC; clone_size: NA; d_call: NA; v_call: TRBV5-6; j_call: TRBJ1-2
cdr3_aa: CASSFGWTGVGRWNTEAFF; cdr3_nt: TGTGCCAGCAGTTTCGGATGGACAGGGGTGGGTCGTTGGAACACTGAAGCTTTCTTT; clone_size: NA; d_call: TRBD1; v_call: TRBV27; j_call: TRBJ1-1
cdr3_aa: CASRPGPNFDQPQHF; cdr3_nt: TGTGCCAGCAGGCCAGGGCCCAATTTTGATCAGCCCCAGCATTTT; clone_size: NA; d_call: NA; v_call: TRBV6-1; j_call: TRBJ1-5